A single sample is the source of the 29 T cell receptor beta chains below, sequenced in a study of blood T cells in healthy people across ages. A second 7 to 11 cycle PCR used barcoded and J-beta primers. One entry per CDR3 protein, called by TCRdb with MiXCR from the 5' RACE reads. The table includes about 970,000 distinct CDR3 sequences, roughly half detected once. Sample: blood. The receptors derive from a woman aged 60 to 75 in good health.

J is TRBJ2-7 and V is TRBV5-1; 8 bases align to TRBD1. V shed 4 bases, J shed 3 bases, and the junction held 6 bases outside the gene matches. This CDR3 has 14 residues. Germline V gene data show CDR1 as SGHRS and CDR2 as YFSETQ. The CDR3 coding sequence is TGCGCCAGCAGCGTATCCGGGACAGGCTACGAGCAGTACTTC. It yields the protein CASSVSGTGYEQYF.

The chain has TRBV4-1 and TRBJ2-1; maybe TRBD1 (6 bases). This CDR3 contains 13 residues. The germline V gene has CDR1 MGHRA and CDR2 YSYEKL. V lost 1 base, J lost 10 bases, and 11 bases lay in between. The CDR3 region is CASSQVQGSEQFF. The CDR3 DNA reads TGCGCCAGCAGCCAAGTACAGGGTAGCGAGCAGTTCTTC.

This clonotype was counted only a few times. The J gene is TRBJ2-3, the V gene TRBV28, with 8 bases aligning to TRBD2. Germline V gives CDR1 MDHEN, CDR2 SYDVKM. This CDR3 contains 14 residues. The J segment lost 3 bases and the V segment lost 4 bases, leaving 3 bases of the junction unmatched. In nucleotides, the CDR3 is TGTGCCAGCAGTTGGACTAGCCGAACAGATACGCAGTATTTT. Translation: CASSWTSRTDTQYF. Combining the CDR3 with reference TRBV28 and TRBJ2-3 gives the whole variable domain DVKVTQSSRYLVKRTGEKVFLECVQDMDHENMFWYRQDPGLGLRLIYFSYDVKMKEKGDIPEGYSVSREKKERFSLILESASTNQTSMYLCASSWTSRTDTQYFGPGTRLTVL.

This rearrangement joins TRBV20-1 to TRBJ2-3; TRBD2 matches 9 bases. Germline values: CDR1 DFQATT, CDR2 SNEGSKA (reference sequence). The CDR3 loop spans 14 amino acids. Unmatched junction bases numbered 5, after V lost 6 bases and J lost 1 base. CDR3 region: CSATSGRRTDTQYF. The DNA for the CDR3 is TGCAGTGCCACAAGCGGGAGGCGCACAGATACGCAGTATTTT.

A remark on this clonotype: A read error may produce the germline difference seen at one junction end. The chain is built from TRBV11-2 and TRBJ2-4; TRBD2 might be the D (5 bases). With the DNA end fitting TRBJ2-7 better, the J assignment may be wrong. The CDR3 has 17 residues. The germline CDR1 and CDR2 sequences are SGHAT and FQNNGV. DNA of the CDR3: TGTGCCAGCAGTTTAGCGATTGGTAGGGCAGACCAGTACGAGCAGTACTTC. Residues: CASSLAIGRADQYEQYF.

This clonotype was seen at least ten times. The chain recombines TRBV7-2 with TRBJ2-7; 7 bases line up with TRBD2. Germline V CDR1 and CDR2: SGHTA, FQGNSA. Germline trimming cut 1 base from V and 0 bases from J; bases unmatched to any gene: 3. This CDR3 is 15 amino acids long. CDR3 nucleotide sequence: TGTGCCAGCAGCTTAGGGGCTAGCGGCTCCTACGAGCAGTACTTC. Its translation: CASSLGASGSYEQYF. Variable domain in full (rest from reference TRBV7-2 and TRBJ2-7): GAGVSQSPSNKVTEKGKDVELRCDPISGHTALYWYRQSLGQGLEFLIYFQGNSAPDKSGLPSDRFSAERTGGSVSTLTIQRTQQEDSAVYLCASSLGASGSYEQYFGPGTRLTVT.

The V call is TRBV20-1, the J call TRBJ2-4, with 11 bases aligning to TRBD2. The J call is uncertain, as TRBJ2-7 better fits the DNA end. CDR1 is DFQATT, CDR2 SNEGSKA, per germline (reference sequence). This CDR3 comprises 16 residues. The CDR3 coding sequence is TGCAGTGCTAGAGCCGGAGGAACTAGCGGGAGCTACGAGCAGTACTTC. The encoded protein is CSARAGGTSGSYEQYF.

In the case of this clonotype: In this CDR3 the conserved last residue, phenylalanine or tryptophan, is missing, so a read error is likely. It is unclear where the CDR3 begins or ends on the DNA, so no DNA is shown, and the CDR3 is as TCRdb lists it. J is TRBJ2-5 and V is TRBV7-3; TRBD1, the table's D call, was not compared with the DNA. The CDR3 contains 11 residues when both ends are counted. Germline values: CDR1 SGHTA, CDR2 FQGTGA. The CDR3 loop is CASPRAPTFGS.

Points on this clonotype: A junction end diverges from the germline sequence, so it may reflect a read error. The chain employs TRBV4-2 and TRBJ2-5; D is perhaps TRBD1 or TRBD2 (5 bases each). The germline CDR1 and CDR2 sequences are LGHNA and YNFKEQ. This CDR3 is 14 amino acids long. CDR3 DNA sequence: TGTGCCAGCAGCCAAGATATGGGGATGGGGACCCAGAACTTC. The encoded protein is CASSQDMGMGTQNF.

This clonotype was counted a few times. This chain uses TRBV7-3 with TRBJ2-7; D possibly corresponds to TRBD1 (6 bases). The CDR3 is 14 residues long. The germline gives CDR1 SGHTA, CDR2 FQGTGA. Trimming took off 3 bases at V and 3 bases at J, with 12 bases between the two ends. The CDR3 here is CASSFAGARYEQYF. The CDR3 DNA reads TGTGCCAGCAGCTTTGCAGGGGCTCGCTACGAGCAGTACTTC.

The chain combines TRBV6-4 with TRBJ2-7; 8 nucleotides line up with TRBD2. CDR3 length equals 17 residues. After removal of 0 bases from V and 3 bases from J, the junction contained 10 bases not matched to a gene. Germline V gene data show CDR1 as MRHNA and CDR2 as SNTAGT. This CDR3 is CASSDSSRSGSSYEQYF. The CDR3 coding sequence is TGTGCCAGCAGTGACTCGAGTCGGAGCGGGAGTAGCTACGAGCAGTACTTC.

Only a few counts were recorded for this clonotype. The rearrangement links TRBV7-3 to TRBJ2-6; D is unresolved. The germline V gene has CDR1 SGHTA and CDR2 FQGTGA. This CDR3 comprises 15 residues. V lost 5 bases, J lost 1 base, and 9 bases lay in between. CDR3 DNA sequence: TGTGCCAGCAGCCCTCGGAAGTCTGGGGCCAACGTCCTGACTTTC. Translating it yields CASSPRKSGANVLTF.

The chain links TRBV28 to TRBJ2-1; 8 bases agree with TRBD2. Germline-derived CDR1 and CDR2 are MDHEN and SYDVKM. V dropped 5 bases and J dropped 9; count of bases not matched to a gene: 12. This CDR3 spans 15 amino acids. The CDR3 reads CASSILAGRGGEQFF. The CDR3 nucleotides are TGTGCCAGCAGTATCCTAGCGGGTAGGGGTGGTGAGCAGTTCTTC.

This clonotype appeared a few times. In DNA, the CDR3 is TGCGCCAGCAGCCGAGGGACAGGGAGCAAGGATGAGCAGTTCTTC. Amino acids: CASSRGTGSKDEQFF. The rearrangement links TRBV4-3 to TRBJ2-1; 9 bases are shared with TRBD1. J was trimmed by 8 bases and V by 4 bases; bases with no gene match: 9. From germline, CDR1 is LGHNA and CDR2 YSLEER. The CDR3 covers 15 residues.

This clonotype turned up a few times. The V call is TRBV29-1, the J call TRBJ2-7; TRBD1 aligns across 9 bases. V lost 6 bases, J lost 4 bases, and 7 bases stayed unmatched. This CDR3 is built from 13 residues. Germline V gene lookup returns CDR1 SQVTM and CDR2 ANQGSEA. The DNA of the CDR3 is TGCAGCGTAGGACAGGGGATTTCATACGAGCAGTACTTC. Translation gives CSVGQGISYEQYF.

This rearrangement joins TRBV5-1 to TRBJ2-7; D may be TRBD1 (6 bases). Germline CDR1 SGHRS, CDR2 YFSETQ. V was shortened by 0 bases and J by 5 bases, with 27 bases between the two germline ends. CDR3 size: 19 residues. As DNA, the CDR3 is TGCGCCAGCAGCTTGGTTTCACAGAACAGGGCCGCGACACTGGACGAGCAGTACTTC. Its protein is CASSLVSQNRAATLDEQYF. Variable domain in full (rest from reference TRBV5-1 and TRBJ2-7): KAGVTQTPRYLIKTRGQQVTLSCSPISGHRSVSWYQQTPGQGLQFLFEYFSETQRNKGNFPGRFSGRQFSNSRSEMNVSTLELGDSALYLCASSLVSQNRAATLDEQYFGPGTRLTVT.

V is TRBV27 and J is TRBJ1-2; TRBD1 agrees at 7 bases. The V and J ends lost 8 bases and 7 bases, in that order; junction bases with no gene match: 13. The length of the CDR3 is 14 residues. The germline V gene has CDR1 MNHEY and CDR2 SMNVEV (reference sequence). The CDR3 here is CASRRDSGRGGYTF. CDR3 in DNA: TGTGCCAGCCGCCGGGACAGCGGGCGTGGTGGCTACACCTTC.

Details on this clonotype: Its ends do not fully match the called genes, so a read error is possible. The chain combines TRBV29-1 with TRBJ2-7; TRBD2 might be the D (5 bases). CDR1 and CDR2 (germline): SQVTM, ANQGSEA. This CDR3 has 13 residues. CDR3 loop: CSVEFGSSYEQYF. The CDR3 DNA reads TGCAGCGTTGAATTTGGGAGCTCCTACGAACAGTACTTC.

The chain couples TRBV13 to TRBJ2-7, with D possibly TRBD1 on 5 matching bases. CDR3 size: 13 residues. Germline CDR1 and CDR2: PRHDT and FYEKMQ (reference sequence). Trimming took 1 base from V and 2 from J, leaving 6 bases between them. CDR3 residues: CASSLVRAYEQYF. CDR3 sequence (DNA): TGTGCCAGCAGCTTAGTCAGGGCCTACGAGCAGTACTTC.

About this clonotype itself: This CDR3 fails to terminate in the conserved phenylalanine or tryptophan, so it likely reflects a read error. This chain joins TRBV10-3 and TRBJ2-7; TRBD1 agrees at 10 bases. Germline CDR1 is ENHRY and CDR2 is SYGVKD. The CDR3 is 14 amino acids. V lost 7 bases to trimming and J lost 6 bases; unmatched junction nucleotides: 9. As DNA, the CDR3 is TGTGCCATCAAACAGGGACAGGGGAAGGGCGAGCAGTACTTG. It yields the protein CAIKQGQGKGEQYL.

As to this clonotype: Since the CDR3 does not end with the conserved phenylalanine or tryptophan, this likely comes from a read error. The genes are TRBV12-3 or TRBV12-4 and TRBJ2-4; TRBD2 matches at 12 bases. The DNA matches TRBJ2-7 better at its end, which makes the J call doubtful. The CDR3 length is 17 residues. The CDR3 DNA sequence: TGTGCCAGCAGTTTAGCAGGTCTAGCGGGAGGGCTCTACGAGCAGTACTCC. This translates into CASSLAGLAGGLYEQYS.

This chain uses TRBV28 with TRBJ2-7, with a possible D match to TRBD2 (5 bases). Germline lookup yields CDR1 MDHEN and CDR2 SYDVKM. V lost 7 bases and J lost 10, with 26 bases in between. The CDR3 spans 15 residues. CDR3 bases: TGTGCCAGCACTTATCTGCGGACCTCACCGGAGGCCCAGTACTTC. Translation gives CASTYLRTSPEAQYF.

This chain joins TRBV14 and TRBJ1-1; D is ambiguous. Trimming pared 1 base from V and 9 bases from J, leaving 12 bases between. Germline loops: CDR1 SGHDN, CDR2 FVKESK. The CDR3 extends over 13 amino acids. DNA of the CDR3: TGTGCCAGCAGCCAAGCAGGATGGCCCCAAGCTTTCTTT. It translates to CASSQAGWPQAFF.

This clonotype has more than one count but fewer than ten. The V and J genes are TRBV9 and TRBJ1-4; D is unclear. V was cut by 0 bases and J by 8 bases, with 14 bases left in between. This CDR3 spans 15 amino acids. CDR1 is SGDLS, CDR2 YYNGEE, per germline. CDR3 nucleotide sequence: TGTGCCAGCAGCGTAGATCACACCCTACGGGAAAAACTGTTTTTT. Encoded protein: CASSVDHTLREKLFF. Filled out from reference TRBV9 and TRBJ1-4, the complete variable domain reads DSGVTQTPKHLITATGQRVTLRCSPRSGDLSVYWYQQSLDQGLQFLIQYYNGEERAKGNILERFSAQQFPDLHSELNLSSLELGDSALYFCASSVDHTLREKLFFGSGTQLSVL.

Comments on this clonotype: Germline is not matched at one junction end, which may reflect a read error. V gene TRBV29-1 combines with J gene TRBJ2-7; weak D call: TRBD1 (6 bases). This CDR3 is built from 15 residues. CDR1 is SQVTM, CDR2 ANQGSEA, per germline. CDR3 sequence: CGVDLTEQGWDTQYF. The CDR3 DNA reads TGCGGCGTTGATCTGACAGAACAGGGCTGGGATACCCAGTACTTC.

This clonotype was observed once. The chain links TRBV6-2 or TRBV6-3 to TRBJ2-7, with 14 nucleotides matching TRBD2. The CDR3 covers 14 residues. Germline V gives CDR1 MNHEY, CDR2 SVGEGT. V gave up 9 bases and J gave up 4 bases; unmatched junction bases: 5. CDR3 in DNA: TGTGCCAGTCACGGGACTAGCGGGAGATACGAGCAGTACTTC. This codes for CASHGTSGRYEQYF.

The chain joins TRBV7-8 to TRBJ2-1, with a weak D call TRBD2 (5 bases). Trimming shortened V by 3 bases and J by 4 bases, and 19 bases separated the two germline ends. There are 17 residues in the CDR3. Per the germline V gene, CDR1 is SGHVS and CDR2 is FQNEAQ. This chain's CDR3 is CASSFPSLAGSYNEQFF. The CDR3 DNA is TGTGCCAGCAGCTTCCCCTCCTTGGCGGGTTCGTACAATGAGCAGTTCTTC. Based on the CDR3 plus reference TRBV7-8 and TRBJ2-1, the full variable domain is GAGVSQSPRYKVAKRGQDVALRCDPISGHVSLFWYQQALGQGPEFLTYFQNEAQLDKSGLPSDRFFAERPEGSVSTLKIQRTQQEDSAVYLCASSFPSLAGSYNEQFFGPGTRLTVL.

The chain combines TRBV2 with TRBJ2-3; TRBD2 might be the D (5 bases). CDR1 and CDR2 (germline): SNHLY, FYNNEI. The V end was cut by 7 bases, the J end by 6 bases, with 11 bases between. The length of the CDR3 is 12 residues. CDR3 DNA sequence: TGTGCCAGCATTGTTAGCGCCGATACGCAGTATTTT. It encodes CASIVSADTQYF.

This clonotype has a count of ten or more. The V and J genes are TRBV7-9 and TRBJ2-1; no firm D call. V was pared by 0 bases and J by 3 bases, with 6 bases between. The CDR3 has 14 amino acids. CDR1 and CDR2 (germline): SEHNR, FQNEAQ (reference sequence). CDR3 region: CASSLAGSYNEQFF. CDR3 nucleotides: TGTGCCAGCAGCTTAGCGGGTAGCTACAATGAGCAGTTCTTC.